Presented here are 30 T cell receptor beta chains from one specimen sequenced in a study of cytotoxic CD8 clonotypes in ibrutinib-treated CLL. Profiled with immunoSEQ multiplex PCR; TCRdb holds only in-frame clones, not every one. This repertoire shows just over 45,000 clones, 60% to 80% found once; its top ten account for more than 10%. The sequences come from PBMCs, collected after 12 months of ibrutinib treatment. These receptors were taken from a human donor with chronic lymphocytic leukemia.

This clone showed up just a few times. The gene calls are TRBV11-2 and TRBJ1-3; possibly TRBD1 for D (6 bases). V was pared by 5 bases and J by 2 bases, with 10 bases between. Germline assignment: CDR1 SGHAT and CDR2 FQNNGV. The CDR3 runs to 14 residues. The CDR3 spells CASSVRGAGNTIYF. Here the CDR3 DNA reads TGTGCCAGCAGCGTCAGGGGTGCTGGAAACACCATATATTTT.

CDR3: CASSPSGGFYGYTF. The CDR3, as DNA: TGTGCCAGCAGTCCCTCGGGTGGGTTCTATGGCTACACCTTC. The rearrangement links TRBV5-6 to TRBJ1-2; D is unclear. V shed 5 bases and J shed 4 bases, with 15 bases lying between them. CDR1 is SGHDT, CDR2 YYEEEE, per germline. CDR3 length equals 14 residues.

This chain uses TRBV7-3 with TRBJ2-1, with D possibly called TRBD1 or TRBD2 (6 bases each). V was pared by 2 bases and J by 0 bases, with 14 bases between. This CDR3 comprises 17 residues. Germline CDR1 and CDR2: SGHTA and FQGTGA. This CDR3 reads CASSLLGGGGSYNEQFF. The CDR3, as DNA: TGTGCCAGCAGCTTACTCGGGGGCGGAGGCTCCTACAATGAGCAGTTCTTC. Combining the CDR3 with reference TRBV7-3 and TRBJ2-1 gives the whole variable domain GAGVSQTPSNKVTEKGKYVELRCDPISGHTALYWYRQSLGQGPEFLIYFQGTGAADDSGLPNDRFFAVRPEGSVSTLKIQRTERGDSAVYLCASSLLGGGGSYNEQFFGPGTRLTVL.

The chain uses TRBV4-1 and TRBJ2-1, with D possibly matching TRBD2 (6 bases). CDR1 and CDR2 from the germline V gene are MGHRA and YSYEKL. With 4 bases removed from V and 0 bases from J, the gap between germline ends came to 19 bases. The CDR3 contains 18 residues. The CDR3 is CASSPIKRRGSSYNEQFF. CDR3 in DNA: TGCGCCAGCAGCCCCATCAAGCGACGGGGGAGCTCCTACAATGAGCAGTTCTTC.

A note on this clone: One junction end does not reproduce the germline sequence, and a read error may be involved. The chain employs TRBV28 and TRBJ1-2; the D gene is possibly TRBD1 (6 bases). Germline CDR1 and CDR2: MDHEN and SYDVKM. The CDR3 has 13 residues. The CDR3, as DNA: TGTGCCAGCAGTTTAGTCAGGGCAGGGGCCGTAGGCTTC. Its translation is CASSLVRAGAVGF.

The chain joins TRBV5-1 to TRBJ2-7; 8 bases are shared with TRBD2. V was clipped by 4 bases and J by 2 bases; unmatched bases: 5. The CDR3 covers 14 residues. Germline V gives CDR1 SGHRS, CDR2 YFSETQ. CDR3 region: CASSLSGAAYEQYF. CDR3 sequence (DNA): TGCGCCAGCAGCCTTAGCGGGGCCGCCTACGAGCAGTACTTC. The full variable domain, completed using reference TRBV5-1 and TRBJ2-7, is KAGVTQTPRYLIKTRGQQVTLSCSPISGHRSVSWYQQTPGQGLQFLFEYFSETQRNKGNFPGRFSGRQFSNSRSEMNVSTLELGDSALYLCASSLSGAAYEQYFGPGTRLTVT.

This clone was seen more than once but under ten times. This rearrangement joins TRBV19 to TRBJ1-6; no definite D call. Trimming took off 5 bases at V and 15 bases at J, with 26 bases between the two ends. Per germline, CDR1 LNHDA and CDR2 SQIVND (reference sequence). The CDR3 length is 16 residues. Here the CDR3 DNA reads TGTGCCAGTAGTCCTAGGACCGCCAGAATCAATTTAGACCTCCACTTT. Protein sequence: CASSPRTARINLDLHF. Full variable domain (missing parts from reference TRBV19 and TRBJ1-6): DGGITQSPKYLFRKEGQNVTLSCEQNLNHDAMYWYRQDPGQGLRLIYYSQIVNDFQKGDIAEGYSVSREKKESFPLTVTSAQKNPTAFYLCASSPRTARINLDLHFGNGTRLTVT.

The chain carries TRBV13 and TRBJ1-5; no clear D gene. V was trimmed by 0 bases and J by 11 bases, leaving 11 bases between them. Germline V gene sequence: CDR1 PRHDT, CDR2 FYEKMQ (reference sequence). The CDR3 spans 13 residues. DNA for the CDR3: TGTGCCAGCAGCTTAGGGCAGTTAGAAGCCCAGCATTTT. Protein product: CASSLGQLEAQHF.

This chain uses TRBV5-1 with TRBJ1-1, with 9 nucleotides matching TRBD1. Germline values: CDR1 SGHRS, CDR2 YFSETQ. CDR3 length: 16 residues. V was clipped by 0 bases and J by 4 bases; unmatched bases: 7. The CDR3 loop is CASSLGAGTGSTEAFF. The CDR3 nucleotides are TGCGCCAGCAGCTTGGGGGCCGGGACAGGGAGCACTGAAGCTTTCTTT.

This clone was detected only a few times. This chain links TRBV4-1 with TRBJ1-2; D ambiguous. V shed 2 bases and J shed 6 bases, with 7 bases lying between them. The CDR3 is 12 residues long. The germline CDR1 and CDR2 sequences are MGHRA and YSYEKL. The chain's CDR3 is CASSQHGHGYTF. For the CDR3, the DNA is TGCGCCAGCAGCCAACACGGTCATGGCTACACCTTC.

This chain links TRBV6-1 with TRBJ2-7, with D possibly matching TRBD1 (5 bases). Per the germline V gene, CDR1 is MNHNS and CDR2 is SASEGT. This CDR3 is built from 14 residues. V gave up 4 bases and J gave up 1 base, with 11 bases separating them. CDR3: CASSVTQGSYEQYF. The CDR3 coding sequence is TGTGCCAGCAGTGTCACCCAGGGTTCCTACGAGCAGTACTTC.

This clone has more than one count but fewer than ten. CDR3 in amino acids: CASSSYTDTQYF. The CDR3 nucleotides read TGTGCCAGCAGCTCTTACACAGATACGCAGTATTTT. The rearrangement links TRBV11-2 to TRBJ2-3; D call uncertain. The CDR3 is 12 residues long. Germline lookup yields CDR1 SGHAT and CDR2 FQNNGV. Between the trimmed V and J ends, which lost 4 bases and 2 bases, there was a span of 4 bases. The whole variable domain, filled in from reference TRBV11-2 and TRBJ2-3, reads EAGVAQSPRYKIIEKRQSVAFWCNPISGHATLYWYQQILGQGPKLLIQFQNNGVVDDSQLPKDRFSAERLKGVDSTLKIQPAKLEDSAVYLCASSSYTDTQYFGPGTRLTVL.

The chain uses TRBV5-1 and TRBJ2-2, with 13 bases aligning to TRBD2. After removal of 0 bases from V and 4 bases from J, the junction contained 6 bases not matched to a gene. The CDR3 spans 18 residues. The germline V gene encodes CDR1 SGHRS and CDR2 YFSETQ. This CDR3 is CASSLVGLAGETTGELFF. The DNA for the CDR3 is TGCGCCAGCAGCTTGGTTGGACTAGCGGGGGAGACCACCGGGGAGCTGTTTTTT.

The CDR3 protein is CASRFVRRVYPTEAFF. As DNA, the CDR3 is TGTGCAAGTCGCTTTGTTCGACGGGTCTATCCGACTGAAGCTTTCTTT. The chain recombines TRBV12-2 with TRBJ1-1. TRBV12-2 is noted as a pseudogene. CDR3 length: 16 residues.

This chain joins TRBV18 and TRBJ1-4; a possible D gene is TRBD1 (6 bases). The CDR3 contains 15 residues. V was cut by 3 bases and J by 7 bases, with 15 bases left in between. Germline CDR1 and CDR2: KGHSH and LQKENI. CDR3 sequence reads: CASSPNGGRGEKLFF. The CDR3 DNA reads TGTGCCAGCTCACCCAATGGGGGCAGGGGTGAAAAACTGTTTTTT.

The V call is TRBV6-5, the J call TRBJ2-1; D remains unclear. The CDR3 covers 16 residues. Germline loops: CDR1 MNHEY, CDR2 SVGAGI. V was trimmed by 0 bases and J by 5 bases, leaving 14 bases between them. As DNA, the CDR3 is TGTGCCAGCAGTTACTCTCGAACCCGTGGAAACAATGAGCAGTTCTTC. Translating gives CASSYSRTRGNNEQFF.

This clone has only a few counts. This chain links TRBV9 with TRBJ1-3; weak D call: TRBD1 (6 bases). Per the germline V gene, CDR1 is SGDLS and CDR2 is YYNGEE. V gave up 2 bases and J gave up 3 bases, with 12 bases separating them. CDR3 length: 15 amino acids. Here the CDR3 reads CASSVQGKGGNTIYF. The CDR3 nucleotides read TGTGCCAGCAGCGTTCAGGGGAAGGGTGGAAACACCATATATTTT.

The chain links TRBV11-3 to TRBJ1-3; D is undetermined. The length of the CDR3 is 14 residues. V lost 7 bases and J lost 4, with 14 bases in between. Germline CDR1 is SGHNT and CDR2 is YENEEA. The CDR3 DNA sequence: TGTGCCAGCACCCTGTGGTCAGTGGGAAACACCATATATTTT. It codes for CASTLWSVGNTIYF.

The chain uses TRBV9 and TRBJ2-2; tentative D call: TRBD1 (5 bases). Germline CDR1 SGDLS, CDR2 YYNGEE. This CDR3 region has 15 residues. Trimming removed 1 base at V and 3 bases at J, with 10 bases between. CDR3 loop: CASSVRQGDTGELFF. The CDR3 DNA follows: TGTGCCAGCAGCGTACGGCAGGGCGACACCGGGGAGCTGTTTTTT.

The genes are TRBV19 and TRBJ1-2; D possibly corresponds to TRBD1 (5 bases). Per germline, CDR1 LNHDA and CDR2 SQIVND (reference sequence). V lost 3 bases, J lost 4 bases, and 12 bases lay in between. This CDR3 region has 14 residues. CDR3 sequence (DNA): TGTGCCAGTAGTATGGGGCAGGAGGGCTATGGCTACACCTTC. Protein: CASSMGQEGYGYTF.

V gene TRBV5-1 combines with J gene TRBJ1-6; D might be TRBD1 (5 bases). The CDR3 is made up of 14 amino acids. V gave up 0 bases and J gave up 7 bases, with 8 bases separating them. The germline CDR1 and CDR2 sequences are SGHRS and YFSETQ. CDR3 protein: CASSLDQGNSPLHF. The CDR3 nucleotides read TGCGCCAGCAGCTTGGACCAGGGAAATTCACCCCTCCACTTT.

The table lists this clone with a few counts. V is TRBV2 and J is TRBJ2-2; D gene unclear. The germline V gene has CDR1 SNHLY and CDR2 FYNNEI. CDR3 length equals 12 residues. Trimming cost V 7 bases and J 2 bases, with 5 bases left between them. This CDR3 reads CASTLNTGELFF. The CDR3 nucleotides read TGTGCCAGCACCTTAAACACCGGGGAGCTGTTTTTT.

The chain uses TRBV7-3 and TRBJ2-1, with D possibly being TRBD2 (6 bases). V was shortened by 1 base and J by 4 bases, with 11 bases between the two germline ends. Germline values: CDR1 SGHTA, CDR2 FQGTGA. The CDR3 contains 15 residues. CDR3 amino acids: CASSLILASYNEQFF. As DNA, the CDR3 is TGTGCCAGCAGCTTAATACTAGCCTCGTACAATGAGCAGTTCTTC.

V usage is TRBV5-1 and J usage is TRBJ2-1, with D uncertain. This CDR3 region has 13 residues. CDR1 SGHRS and CDR2 YFSETQ come from the germline V gene. The V end lost 8 bases, the J end lost 8 bases, and 17 bases lay between the germline ends. As DNA, the CDR3 is TGCGCCAGTTGGACGGAGCCTATGGATGAGCAGTTCTTC. It yields the protein CASWTEPMDEQFF.

The genes are TRBV11-2 and TRBJ2-7; D is possibly TRBD2 (6 bases). CDR1 is SGHAT, CDR2 FQNNGV, per germline. The CDR3 runs to 14 residues. The V end was cut by 8 bases, the J end by 0 bases, with 14 bases between. Written as DNA, the CDR3 is TGTGCCAGCCGCGCGGGGTTCAGCTCCTACGAGCAGTACTTC. It yields the protein CASRAGFSSYEQYF.

This chain joins TRBV27 and TRBJ1-6; 7 bases fit TRBD1. The CDR3 contains 18 residues. Trimming took 6 bases from V and 2 from J; bases not matched to a gene: 13. Germline CDR1 MNHEY, CDR2 SMNVEV (reference sequence). CDR3 sequence (DNA): TGTGCCAGCAGCTGGGGAAACAGGGGATCCCCCTATAATTCACCCCTCCACTTT. It specifies CASSWGNRGSPYNSPLHF.

CDR3 residues: CASSGTAYEQYF. In DNA, the CDR3 is TGCGCCAGCAGTGGGACAGCCTACGAGCAGTACTTC. The V call is TRBV10-2, the J call TRBJ2-7; tentative D call: TRBD1 (6 bases). This CDR3 is 12 amino acids long. The V gene lost 4 bases and the J gene lost 2 bases, with 6 bases spanning the gap. Germline V gene lookup returns CDR1 WSHSY and CDR2 SAAADI.

The table lists this clone with a few counts. The chain is built from TRBV6-6 and TRBJ2-1; D might be TRBD1 (5 bases). From germline, CDR1 is MNHNY and CDR2 SVGAGI (reference sequence). V lost 2 bases and J lost 2, with 10 bases in between. The CDR3 has 15 amino acids. This CDR3 reads CASSYAGFTYNEQFF. The CDR3 nucleotides read TGTGCCAGCAGTTACGCAGGGTTCACCTACAATGAGCAGTTCTTC.

This chain links TRBV29-1 with TRBJ2-5; 11 positions match TRBD2. The V gene end was trimmed by 6 bases and the J gene end by 4 bases; junction bases not matched to a gene: 10. The V gene's germline CDR1 is SQVTM and CDR2 ANQGSEA. The CDR3 spans 15 residues. CDR3: CSVELSGGAGETQYF. CDR3 coding DNA: TGCAGCGTGGAACTTAGCGGGGGGGCCGGAGAGACCCAGTACTTC.

This chain uses TRBV14 with TRBJ2-7, with 7 bases matching TRBD1. Unmatched junction bases numbered 6, after V lost 4 bases and J lost 6 bases. CDR1 is SGHDN and CDR2 is FVKESK in the germline V gene. The CDR3 runs 13 residues. The CDR3 loop reads CASSPQGWSEQYF. CDR3 nucleotides: TGTGCCAGCAGCCCACAGGGGTGGAGCGAGCAGTACTTC.